The 3 T cell receptor beta chains below come from one sample, sequenced in a study of cytomegalovirus exposure and HLA in healthy donors. Profiled with immunoSEQ multiplex PCR; TCRdb holds only in-frame clones, not every one. The sample shows about 220,000 clones, about 86% of them seen only once. Sequencing was done on a sample of PBMCs. These receptor sequences come from a woman aged 18-29 years in good health and CMV-seronegative.

The chain has TRBV7-2 and TRBJ2-2; D perhaps matches TRBD2 (5 bases). The CDR3 contains 15 residues. Germline V gives CDR1 SGHTA, CDR2 FQGNSA. V was shortened by 3 bases and J by 4 bases, with 12 bases between the two germline ends. DNA of the CDR3: TGTGCCAGCAGCTTCGTGGGGAGCGGCACCGGGGAGCTGTTTTTT. This encodes CASSFVGSGTGELFF. Full variable domain (rest looked up from reference TRBV7-2 and TRBJ2-2): GAGVSQSPSNKVTEKGKDVELRCDPISGHTALYWYRQSLGQGLEFLIYFQGNSAPDKSGLPSDRFSAERTGGSVSTLTIQRTQQEDSAVYLCASSFVGSGTGELFFGEGSRLTVL.

The genes are TRBV27 and TRBJ2-3; TRBD2 might be the D (7 bases). V lost 5 bases to trimming and J lost 4 bases, with 13 bases between them. The CDR3 has 14 residues. Germline-derived CDR1 and CDR2 are MNHEY and SMNVEV (reference sequence). The CDR3 nucleotides are TGTGCCAGCAGTCTCATGGGGGGGCCAGATACGCAGTATTTT. Protein sequence: CASSLMGGPDTQYF.

The chain combines TRBV15 with TRBJ2-2; 9 bases fit TRBD1. This CDR3 spans 17 amino acids. Germline CDR1 and CDR2: LNHNV and YYDKDF (reference sequence). The ends lost 8 bases at V and 0 bases at J; junction bases unmatched: 10. The CDR3 DNA follows: TGTGCCACCTCCCCAGAGGGACAGGGATCGAACACCGGGGAGCTGTTTTTT. Translating gives CATSPEGQGSNTGELFF. The full variable domain, with the rest looked up from reference TRBV15 and TRBJ2-2, is DAMVIQNPRYQVTQFGKPVTLSCSQTLNHNVMYWYQQKSSQAPKLLFHYYDKDFNNEADTPDNFQSRRPNTSFCFLDIRSPGLGDTAMYLCATSPEGQGSNTGELFFGEGSRLTVL.